This T cell receptor (beta chain) was captured by sequencing in a study of control samples from healthy donors and cancer patients. Clones were sequenced by immunoSEQ multiplex PCR, and TCRdb holds only the in-frame ones, with some missing. The sample consists of about 160,000 clones, around 95% of them appearing once. The trim removed 3 bases at V and 2 bases at J, leaving 10 bases unmatched. Germline V lookup: CDR1 SEHNR, CDR2 FQNEAQ (reference sequence). CDR3 length: 17 residues. The sample holds a few counts of this clone. Sequenced material: blood. This TCR derives from a woman between 40 and 55 years old in good health. The chain joins TRBV7-9 to TRBJ1-2, with TRBD1 matching over 9 bases. CDR3 region: CASSLDRGPTANYGYTF. CDR3 nucleotide sequence: TGTGCCAGCAGCTTGGACAGGGGCCCTACTGCGAACTATGGCTACACCTTC.